Here is one T cell receptor (beta chain) with its context. The antigen is unknown. Germline values: CDR1 MNHNY, CDR2 SVGAGI (reference sequence). Trimming pared 2 bases from V and 1 base from J, leaving 4 bases between. The CDR3 spans 13 residues. The data belong to a study of fetal regulatory T cell absence and autoimmunity. This was a survey-level run. Generated by immunoSEQ multiplex PCR, the TCRdb table keeps only in-frame clones and is missing some. The table has about 95,000 clones, 72% seen once; the top ten hold 1.5% to 2%. Findings of the study overall: Oligoclonal TCR enrichment in pancreas over cord blood reached over 100-fold for some clones. Antigen-driven pancreatic autoimmunity before birth in IPEX was inferred from oligoclonal enrichment.

Material for sequencing was pancreas tissue. The origin of this receptor is a male donor with IPEX syndrome. The chain employs TRBV6-6 and TRBJ2-3; D uncertain. In DNA form, the CDR3 reads TGTGCCAGCAGTTACCGAGGCACAGATACGCAGTATTTT. Its translation: CASSYRGTDTQYF.